This is a list of T cell receptor beta chains from one sample in a study of spatial heterogeneity in lung cancer. TCRdb re-analysed the 5' RACE reads in MiXCR, keeping a single row per CDR3 protein. This table holds 39,000 or so distinct CDR3 sequences, roughly 8% found once. The sample consisted of PBMCs, taken at surgery. These receptors came from a male donor with early-stage non-small cell lung cancer. The CDR3 runs from the conserved cysteine through the conserved F or W. Fields, in order: J gene, D gene, V gene, clone size, CDR3 protein, CDR3 DNA. D genes are given only for firm matches. A row's size may be missing; if present it is once, few, many or a size class.

TRBJ2-3	-	TRBV5-1	-	CASFRRPDTQYF	TGCGCCAGCTTTCGCCGTCCAGATACGCAGTATTTT
TRBJ2-1	TRBD1	TRBV20-1	many	CSATGQGDNNEQFF	TGCAGTGCTACTGGACAGGGGGACAACAATGAGCAGTTCTTC
TRBJ2-5	TRBD1	TRBV20-1	-	CSANGGTGEETQYF	TGCAGTGCTAACGGCGGGACAGGGGAAGAGACCCAGTACTTC
TRBJ2-1	TRBD2	TRBV24-1	many	CATSGDPSQTSGNYNEQFF	TGTGCCACCAGTGGGGACCCTAGCCAGACTAGCGGCAACTACAATGAGCAGTTCTTC
TRBJ1-5	-	TRBV7-3	-	CASSHSITNQPQHF	TGTGCCAGCAGCCATTCGATAACCAATCAGCCCCAGCATTTT
TRBJ1-1	-	TRBV6-5	-	CASRRRDRDTEAFF	TGTGCCAGCCGGCGACGGGATAGGGACACTGAAGCTTTCTTT
TRBJ2-3	-	TRBV12-3/TRBV12-4	many	CASSLTLGTDTQYF	TGTGCCAGCAGTTTAACCCTGGGCACAGATACGCAGTATTTT
TRBJ1-2	-	TRBV29-1	many	CSLWDNSHGYTF	TGCAGCTTATGGGACAACAGCCATGGCTACACCTTC
TRBJ2-1	-	TRBV6-2/TRBV6-3	-	CASSYSAQKKDEQFF	TGTGCCAGCAGTTACTCGGCGCAGAAGAAGGATGAGCAGTTCTTC
TRBJ2-6	-	TRBV7-8	many	CASNFNVQGTGANVLTF	TGTGCCAGCAACTTCAACGTCCAAGGTACCGGGGCCAACGTCCTGACTTTC
TRBJ1-2	-	TRBV13	many	CASSLGTYGYTF	TGTGCCAGCAGCTTAGGCACCTATGGCTACACCTTC
TRBJ1-1	-	TRBV21-1	-	CASSNEVGMNTEAFF	TGTGCCAGCAGCAACGAAGTGGGGATGAACACTGAAGCTTTCTTT
TRBJ1-5	TRBD1	TRBV19	many	CASSPRPTGRQPQHF	TGTGCCAGTAGTCCCCGCCCGACAGGGCGTCAGCCCCAGCATTTT
TRBJ1-2	TRBD1	TRBV7-2	few	CASSLTLTGNGYTF	TGTGCCAGCAGCTTGACCTTGACAGGGAATGGCTACACCTTC
TRBJ1-2	TRBD1	TRBV20-1	few	CSARDAGDRVGGYTF	TGCAGTGCTAGAGATGCCGGGGACAGGGTGGGAGGCTACACCTTC
TRBJ2-5	-	TRBV24-1	many	CATSDGRFSETQYF	TGTGCCACCAGTGACGGGAGATTTTCGGAGACCCAGTACTTC
TRBJ1-1	TRBD1	TRBV27	many	CASSSRQGLGTEAFF	TGTGCCAGCAGTTCAAGACAGGGCCTTGGCACTGAAGCTTTCTTT
TRBJ1-1	-	TRBV20-1	-	CSARLRGLPNTEAFF	TGCAGTGCTAGACTGAGGGGCCTCCCGAACACTGAAGCTTTCTTT
TRBJ1-1	TRBD1	TRBV7-2	few	CASSRQGTGTEAFF	TGTGCCAGCAGTCGACAGGGGACTGGTACTGAAGCTTTCTTT
TRBJ2-7	-	TRBV20-1	-	CSAREALGPGEQYF	TGCAGTGCTAGAGAGGCTCTGGGCCCAGGCGAGCAGTACTTC
TRBJ1-2	TRBD1	TRBV29-1	-	CSAPTGQGYYGYTF	TGCAGCGCCCCGACGGGACAGGGATACTATGGCTACACCTTC
TRBJ2-1	TRBD2	TRBV12-3/TRBV12-4	many	CASSPGGLAGVDEQFF	TGTGCCAGCAGTCCGGGGGGACTAGCGGGAGTGGATGAGCAGTTCTTC
TRBJ2-3	-	TRBV6-6	-	CASSPRSPTDTQYF	TGTGCCAGCAGTCCGCGGAGTCCCACAGATACGCAGTATTTT
TRBJ1-2	TRBD1	TRBV20-1	-	CSARGQGNDGYTF	TGCAGTGCTAGGGGACAGGGAAATGATGGCTACACCTTC
TRBJ2-2	TRBD1	TRBV7-9	few	CASSPGQGNTGELFF	TGTGCCAGCAGTCCAGGACAGGGGAACACCGGGGAGCTGTTTTTT
TRBJ2-3	-	TRBV7-7	-	CASIRQLLGTDTQYF	TGTGCTAGCATCCGACAGCTCTTGGGCACAGATACGCAGTATTTT
TRBJ1-5	TRBD1	TRBV2	-	CASSATGDSNQPQHF	TGTGCCAGCAGTGCGACAGGGGATAGCAATCAGCCCCAGCATTTT
TRBJ2-3	TRBD1	TRBV24-1	many	CATSDDREMTDTQYF	TGTGCCACCAGTGATGACAGGGAAATGACAGATACGCAGTATTTT
TRBJ2-1	TRBD2	TRBV12-3/TRBV12-4	few	CASSTALAGNTYNEQFF	TGTGCCAGCAGTACGGCGCTAGCGGGCAACACCTACAATGAGCAGTTCTTC
TRBJ2-4	-	TRBV7-9	many	CASSLVEAKNIQYF	TGTGCCAGCAGCTTAGTGGAAGCCAAAAACATTCAGTACTTC
TRBJ2-5	-	TRBV5-4	many	CASSLAGEAEQETQYF	TGTGCCAGCAGCTTGGCCGGTGAGGCGGAGCAAGAGACCCAGTACTTC
TRBJ1-3	-	TRBV12-3/TRBV12-4	few	CASSFTDSGNTIYF	TGTGCCAGCTCTTTCACAGACTCTGGAAACACCATATATTTT
TRBJ2-2	-	TRBV6-5	-	CASSFSGTPMNTGELFF	TGTGCCAGCAGTTTCTCAGGGACCCCGATGAATACCGGGGAGCTGTTTTTT
TRBJ1-4	-	TRBV5-5	-	CASSLDRQDVKLFF	TGTGCCAGCAGCTTGGACCGACAGGATGTAAAACTGTTTTTT
TRBJ1-6	-	TRBV12-3/TRBV12-4	few	CASSFGLSLNSPLHF	TGTGCCAGCAGTTTCGGCCTTAGTCTTAATTCACCCCTCCACTTT
TRBJ1-2	-	TRBV18	many	CASSPDRTYGYTF	TGTGCCAGCTCACCAGACAGAACCTATGGCTACACCTTC
TRBJ2-3	-	TRBV29-1	many	CSVVRTGRATDTQYF	TGCAGCGTCGTACGAACAGGGCGGGCCACAGATACGCAGTATTTT
TRBJ2-3	TRBD2	TRBV7-9	many	CASSPGTSGGTDTQYF	TGTGCCAGCAGCCCCGGGACTAGCGGGGGAACAGATACGCAGTATTTT
TRBJ2-7	TRBD1	TRBV7-9	many	CASSSTGGPYEQYF	TGTGCCAGCAGCTCAACAGGGGGCCCCTACGAGCAGTACTTC
TRBJ2-1	TRBD1	TRBV7-2	many	CASSPHQGVEQFF	TGTGCCAGCAGCCCACACCAGGGGGTAGAGCAGTTCTTC
TRBJ2-1	TRBD1	TRBV7-9	few	CASSFDRGLGNEQFF	TGTGCCAGCAGCTTCGACAGGGGGCTTGGAAATGAGCAGTTCTTC
TRBJ2-1	TRBD1	TRBV6-5	many	CASRKTGVDEQFF	TGTGCCAGCAGGAAGACAGGGGTAGATGAGCAGTTCTTC
TRBJ2-1	TRBD2	TRBV20-1	many	CSARDLDRIPSGDYNEQFF	TGCAGTGCTAGAGATCTTGATAGGATACCGAGCGGGGATTACAATGAGCAGTTCTTC
TRBJ1-6	TRBD1	TRBV6-5	few	CASSYLDRGPSPLHF	TGTGCCAGCAGTTATCTGGACAGGGGACCTTCACCCCTCCACTTT
TRBJ2-5	-	TRBV6-5	-	CASSYSGETQYF	TGTGCCAGCAGTTACTCTGGGGAGACCCAGTACTTC
TRBJ1-2	TRBD1	TRBV2	few	CASTLTGVGYTF	TGTGCCAGCACCCTGACAGGGGTTGGCTACACCTTC
TRBJ2-6	-	TRBV5-1	few	CASSSGSGANVLTF	TGCGCCAGCAGCTCGGGATCTGGGGCCAACGTCCTGACTTTC
TRBJ2-1	TRBD2	TRBV12-3/TRBV12-4	many	CASRTDGRTGNEQFF	TGTGCCAGCAGGACCGACGGGAGGACGGGGAATGAGCAGTTCTTC
TRBJ2-3	-	TRBV18	many	CASSWTDTQYF	TGTGCCAGCTCATGGACAGATACGCAGTATTTT
TRBJ2-1	TRBD1	TRBV12-3/TRBV12-4	many	CASSLGQGGFREQFF	TGTGCCAGCAGTCTCGGACAGGGAGGCTTTCGTGAGCAGTTCTTC
TRBJ2-1	TRBD2	TRBV5-1	-	CASSSRRRLAGVNEQFF	TGCGCCAGCTCCTCCCGGCGACGACTAGCGGGAGTCAATGAGCAGTTCTTC
TRBJ2-1	-	TRBV4-3	many	CASSQVLEANEQFF	TGCGCCAGCAGCCAAGTTTTAGAAGCGAATGAGCAGTTCTTC